In its sample, the clone carrying this TCR beta chain was seen many times. The V and J ends lost 5 bases and 0 bases respectively, with 7 bases between them. The germline gives CDR1 SQVTM, CDR2 ANQGSEA. This CDR3 is built from 12 residues. MiXCR, applied by TCRdb to the RT-PCR reads, yields one record per CDR3 protein. The table includes 550,000 to 750,000 distinct CDR3 sequences, over 12% detected once. The gene calls are TRBV29-1 and TRBJ1-1; D ambiguous. This sequence was found in a female donor in good health, serving as a healthy control. Sequencing was done on a sample of memory CD4+ T cells from blood. The CDR3: CSVYSMNTEAFF. CDR3 bases: TGCAGCGTTTATAGCATGAACACTGAAGCTTTCTTT.